Detailed here is one TCR beta chain. Its antigen remains unidentified. This entry belongs to a study of OX40 agonist ivuxolimab in advanced cancers. Findings and caveats of the study: Fewer expanded clones were found on average in CD4+ than in CD8+ T cells. Which antigen the expanded peripheral T cells recognized is unknown.

Data came from immunoSEQ multiplex PCR; TCRdb stores just in-frame clones and leaves some out. The sample consists of around 76,000 clones, around 87% of them appearing once. The CDR3 covers 15 residues. V dropped 2 bases and J dropped 6; count of bases not matched to a gene: 4. Looked up from germline, CDR1 is MNHNY and CDR2 is SVGAGI (reference sequence). The rearrangement links TRBV6-6 to TRBJ2-2; 9 nucleotides match TRBD1. This TCR derives from an adult with an advanced solid tumor such as melanoma, head and neck, liver or kidney cancer. The sequencing here drew on CD4+ or CD8+ T cells sorted from blood, taken in a trial of the OX40 agonist ivuxolimab. The CDR3 bases are TGTGCCAGCAGTTACCGGGACAGGGTAGCCGGGGAGCTGTTTTTT. This gives the protein CASSYRDRVAGELFF.